This T cell receptor beta chain is drawn from a study of cytomegalovirus exposure and HLA in healthy donors. It was with 60 Vbeta and 13 Jbeta primers that the PCR ran. Sequenced by immunoSEQ multiplex PCR; TCRdb stores in-frame clones only, minus some. Here the sample spans about 190,000 clones, almost 80% being singletons. Germline lookup yields CDR1 SNHLY and CDR2 FYNNEI. The CDR3 totals 13 residues. The V end was cut by 10 bases, the J end by 2 bases, with 14 bases between. The J gene is TRBJ2-5, the V gene TRBV2; D may be TRBD1 (6 bases). The clonotype comes from a young woman in good health and CMV-seronegative. The sequencing input was PBMCs. The CDR3 DNA reads as TGTGCCACCAAATCGGACAGACAAGAGACCCAGTACTTC. This gives the protein CATKSDRQETQYF.